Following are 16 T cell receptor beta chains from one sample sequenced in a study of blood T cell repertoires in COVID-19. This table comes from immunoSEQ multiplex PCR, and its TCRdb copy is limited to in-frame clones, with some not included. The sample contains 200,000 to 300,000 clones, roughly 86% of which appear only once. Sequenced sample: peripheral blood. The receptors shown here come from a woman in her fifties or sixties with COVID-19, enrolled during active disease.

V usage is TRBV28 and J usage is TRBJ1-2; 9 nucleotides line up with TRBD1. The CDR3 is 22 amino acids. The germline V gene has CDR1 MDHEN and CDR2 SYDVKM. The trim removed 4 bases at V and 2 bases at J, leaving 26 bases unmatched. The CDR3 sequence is CASSSTPKTYGQGPPFNYGYTF. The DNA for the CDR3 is TGTGCCAGCAGTTCCACGCCCAAAACCTACGGACAGGGGCCTCCCTTCAACTATGGCTACACCTTC.

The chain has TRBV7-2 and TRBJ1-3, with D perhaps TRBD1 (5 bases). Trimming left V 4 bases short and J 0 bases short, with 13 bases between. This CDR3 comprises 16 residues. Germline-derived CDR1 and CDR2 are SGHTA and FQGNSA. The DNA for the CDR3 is TGTGCCAGCAGCTCCCAGGGAGGAACCTCTGGAAACACCATATATTTT. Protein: CASSSQGGTSGNTIYF.

The CDR3 reads CASRSHRDGNSPLHF. DNA for the CDR3: TGTGCCAGCAGATCTCACAGGGACGGGAATTCACCCCTCCACTTT. The J gene is TRBJ1-6, the V gene TRBV2, with D maybe TRBD1 (6 bases). Trimming took off 6 bases at V and 7 bases at J, with 16 bases between the two ends. The germline V gene encodes CDR1 SNHLY and CDR2 FYNNEI. This CDR3 is built from 15 residues.

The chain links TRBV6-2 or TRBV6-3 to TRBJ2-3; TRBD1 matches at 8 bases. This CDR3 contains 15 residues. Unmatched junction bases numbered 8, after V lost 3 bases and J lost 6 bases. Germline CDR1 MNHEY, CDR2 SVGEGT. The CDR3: CASSYLQGAKDTQYF. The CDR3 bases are TGTGCCAGCAGTTATTTGCAGGGGGCGAAGGATACGCAGTATTTT.

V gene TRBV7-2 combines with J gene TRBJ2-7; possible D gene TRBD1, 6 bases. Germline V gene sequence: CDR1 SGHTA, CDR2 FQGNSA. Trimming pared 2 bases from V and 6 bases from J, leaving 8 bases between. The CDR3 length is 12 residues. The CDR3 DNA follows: TGTGCCAGCAGCTTAACAGGGCGCGAGCAGTACTTC. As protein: CASSLTGREQYF.

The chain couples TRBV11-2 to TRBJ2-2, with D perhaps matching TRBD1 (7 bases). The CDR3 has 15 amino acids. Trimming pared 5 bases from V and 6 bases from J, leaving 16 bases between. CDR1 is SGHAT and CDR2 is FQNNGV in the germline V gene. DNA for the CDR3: TGTGCCAGCAGCCCAGGGGGGAGGTCCGCCGGGGAGCTGTTTTTT. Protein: CASSPGGRSAGELFF.

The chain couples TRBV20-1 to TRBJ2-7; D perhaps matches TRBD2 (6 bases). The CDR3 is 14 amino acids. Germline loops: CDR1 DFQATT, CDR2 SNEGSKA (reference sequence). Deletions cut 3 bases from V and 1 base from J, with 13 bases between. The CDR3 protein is CSASGGGWSYEQYF. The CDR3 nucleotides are TGCAGTGCTAGTGGTGGAGGGTGGTCCTACGAGCAGTACTTC.

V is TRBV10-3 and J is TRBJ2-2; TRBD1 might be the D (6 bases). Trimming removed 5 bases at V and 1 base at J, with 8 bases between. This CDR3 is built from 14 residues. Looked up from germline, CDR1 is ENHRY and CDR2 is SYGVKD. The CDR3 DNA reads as TGTGCCATCAGTCTACAGGGGAACACCGGGGAGCTGTTTTTT. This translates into CAISLQGNTGELFF.

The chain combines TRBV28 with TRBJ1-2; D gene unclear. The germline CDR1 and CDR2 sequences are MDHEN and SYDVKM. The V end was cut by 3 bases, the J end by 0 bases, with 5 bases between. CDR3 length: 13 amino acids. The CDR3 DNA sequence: TGTGCCAGCAGTTTGCCAGCTAACTATGGCTACACCTTC. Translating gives CASSLPANYGYTF.

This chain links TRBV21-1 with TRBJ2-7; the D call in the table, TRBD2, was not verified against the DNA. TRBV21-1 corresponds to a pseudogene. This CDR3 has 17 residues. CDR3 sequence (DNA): TGTGCCAGCAGCAAAGATAAGGCTAGCGAGAATCCCTGGGAGCAGTACTTC. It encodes CASSKDKASENPWEQYF.

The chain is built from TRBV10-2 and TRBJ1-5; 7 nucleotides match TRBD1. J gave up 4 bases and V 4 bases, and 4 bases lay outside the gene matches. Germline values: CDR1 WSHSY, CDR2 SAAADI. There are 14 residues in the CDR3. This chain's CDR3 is CASSGWTGNQPQHF. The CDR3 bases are TGCGCCAGCAGTGGGTGGACAGGTAATCAGCCCCAGCATTTT.

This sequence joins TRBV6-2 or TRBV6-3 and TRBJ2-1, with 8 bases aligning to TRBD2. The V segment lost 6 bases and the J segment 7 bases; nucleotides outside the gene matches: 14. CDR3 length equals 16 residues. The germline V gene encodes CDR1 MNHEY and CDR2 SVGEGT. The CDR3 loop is CASSRTGTSGGNEQFF. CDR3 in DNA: TGTGCCAGCAGCCGTACCGGGACTAGTGGTGGTAATGAGCAGTTCTTC.

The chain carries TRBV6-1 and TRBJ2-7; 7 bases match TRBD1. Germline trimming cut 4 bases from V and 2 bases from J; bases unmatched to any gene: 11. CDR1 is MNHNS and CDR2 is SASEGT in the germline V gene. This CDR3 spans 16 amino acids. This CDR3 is CASSVYVTGPTYEQYF. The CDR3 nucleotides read TGTGCCAGCAGTGTCTACGTGACAGGGCCTACCTACGAGCAGTACTTC.

The CDR3 DNA reads TGTGCCAGCTCGGGGGGGGCCGGAGGCCTCGATGAGCAGTTCTTC. It translates to CASSGGAGGLDEQFF. V usage is TRBV28 and J usage is TRBJ2-1, with 8 bases matching TRBD2. The CDR3 has 15 amino acids. Germline V gene data show CDR1 as MDHEN and CDR2 as SYDVKM. V gave up 8 bases and J gave up 8 bases; unmatched junction bases: 14.

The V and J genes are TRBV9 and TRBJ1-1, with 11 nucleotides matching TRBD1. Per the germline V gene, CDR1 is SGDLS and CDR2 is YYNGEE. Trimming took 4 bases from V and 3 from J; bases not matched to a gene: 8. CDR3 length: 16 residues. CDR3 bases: TGTGCCAGCAGCCCTCGGACAGGGGGCTGGGACACTGAAGCTTTCTTT. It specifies CASSPRTGGWDTEAFF.

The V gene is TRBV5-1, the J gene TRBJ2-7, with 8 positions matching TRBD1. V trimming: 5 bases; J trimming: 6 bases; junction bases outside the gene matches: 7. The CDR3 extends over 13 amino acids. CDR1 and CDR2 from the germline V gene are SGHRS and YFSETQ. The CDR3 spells CASRETGASEQYF. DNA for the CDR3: TGCGCCAGCAGAGAGACAGGGGCATCCGAGCAGTACTTC.